This TCR beta chain was obtained from a study of CD8 T cells in ankylosing spondylitis. The ends lost 2 bases at V and 2 bases at J; junction bases unmatched: 3. CDR3 length equals 15 residues. Per the germline V gene, CDR1 is SGHRS and CDR2 is YFSETQ. TCR beta libraries were made by quantitative 5'-RACE with molecular barcodes. TCRdb reprocessed the 5' RACE reads with MiXCR, giving one entry per CDR3 protein. The sample has 150,000 to 200,000 distinct CDR3 sequences; approximately 20% are singletons. General study points: CD8+ cells made up the disease-linked clones, which were relatively rare in peripheral blood. Ankylosing spondylitis blood appeared to carry a characteristic TCR beta motif of fewer than 10 highly homologous variants.

This clonotype appeared many times. What it binds is not known. The sequence was obtained from a male donor with ankylosing spondylitis or in good health (not recorded which). Sequencing was done on a sample of blood, either unsorted or a sorted T cell fraction (not recorded which). The V and J genes are TRBV5-1 and TRBJ2-1; 8 nucleotides agree with TRBD2. The DNA of the CDR3 is TGCGCCAGCAGCTTAGCGGGAGTTACCTACAATGAGCAGTTCTTC. Translated, it gives CASSLAGVTYNEQFF.